One sample yielded the 30 T cell receptor beta chains listed below, sequenced in a study of blood T cell repertoires in COVID-19. Only in-frame clones appear in the TCRdb table, and some are missing; sequencing was by immunoSEQ multiplex PCR. The data contain under 150,000 clones, 85% of them seen just once; the ten biggest clones take up more than 10%. The specimen sequenced was peripheral blood. These receptors all come from a human donor in a cohort sampled during active COVID-19.

This sequence joins TRBV27 and TRBJ1-2, with D possibly being TRBD1 (6 bases). The V end was cut by 5 bases, the J end by 6 bases, with 13 bases between. The CDR3 runs 13 residues. Germline lookup yields CDR1 MNHEY and CDR2 SMNVEV (reference sequence). The CDR3 spells CASSLYAGDGYTF. CDR3 coding DNA: TGTGCCAGCAGTCTGTACGCAGGGGATGGCTACACCTTC.

This chain connects TRBV10-3 to TRBJ1-5; 8 bases are shared with TRBD1. The CDR3 runs 14 residues. V gave up 4 bases and J gave up 1 base; unmatched junction bases: 0. CDR1 ENHRY and CDR2 SYGVKD come from the germline V gene. CDR3 coding DNA: TGTGCCATCAGTGGACAGGGGAGCAATCAGCCCCAGCATTTT. Amino acid sequence: CAISGQGSNQPQHF.

The chain has TRBV21-1 and TRBJ1-2; the D segment call TRBD1 is taken from the table without a DNA check. TRBV21-1 is reported as a pseudogene. This CDR3 has 17 residues. CDR3 sequence (DNA): TGTGCCAGCAGCTGGACAGGGGGGGGTCTTCCTAACTATGGCTACACCTTC. This encodes CASSWTGGGLPNYGYTF.

The chain uses TRBV6-2 or TRBV6-3 and TRBJ1-2, with TRBD1 matching 7 bases. J lost 7 bases, V lost 2 bases, and 16 bases had no gene match. Germline values: CDR1 MNHEY, CDR2 SVGEGT. The CDR3 length is 17 residues. The DNA of the CDR3 is TGTGCCAGCAGTTACCCCGCCCCGGGGCAGGGGGTGTGTGGCTACACCTTC. Protein: CASSYPAPGQGVCGYTF.

This clone appeared a single time. V gene TRBV7-2 combines with J gene TRBJ2-1; TRBD1 aligns across 7 bases. This CDR3 comprises 14 residues. Germline V gene lookup returns CDR1 SGHTA and CDR2 FQGNSA. The V and J ends lost 6 bases and 3 bases, in that order; junction bases with no gene match: 5. The CDR3 region is CASRQGQSYNEQFF. The CDR3 DNA follows: TGTGCCAGCAGACAGGGACAGAGCTACAATGAGCAGTTCTTC.

V usage is TRBV6-5 and J usage is TRBJ2-5; D is ambiguous. This CDR3 spans 14 amino acids. The V end lost 2 bases, the J end lost 8 bases, and 15 bases lay between the germline ends. Germline V gene lookup returns CDR1 MNHEY and CDR2 SVGAGI. CDR3 sequence reads: CASSYSWVELTQYF. In nucleotides, the CDR3 is TGTGCCAGCAGTTACAGTTGGGTGGAGCTCACCCAGTACTTC.

The rearrangement links TRBV3-1 (or the pseudogene TRBV3-2) to TRBJ1-5; D is undetermined. The V gene lost 5 bases and the J gene lost 1 base, with 12 bases spanning the gap. The CDR3 runs to 15 residues. Germline lookup yields CDR1 LGHDT and CDR2 YNNKEL (reference sequence). Written as DNA, the CDR3 is TGTGCCAGCAGCGTAGGAGTTCTGAGCAATCAGCCCCAGCATTTT. It yields the protein CASSVGVLSNQPQHF.

Concerning this clone: The same CDR3 can be traced to other DNA sequences in this sample. The chain carries TRBV7-3 and TRBJ2-3, with 10 bases matching TRBD2. The V segment lost 2 bases and the J segment 1 base; nucleotides outside the gene matches: 0. This CDR3 spans 15 amino acids. CDR1 and CDR2 from the germline V gene are SGHTA and FQGTGA. CDR3 loop: CASSLLAGGTDTQYF. The CDR3 nucleotides are TGTGCCAGCAGCTTACTAGCGGGGGGCACAGATACGCAGTATTTT. Together with reference TRBV7-3 and TRBJ2-3, the CDR3 gives the full variable domain: GAGVSQTPSNKVTEKGKYVELRCDPISGHTALYWYRQSLGQGPEFLIYFQGTGAADDSGLPNDRFFAVRPEGSVSTLKIQRTERGDSAVYLCASSLLAGGTDTQYFGPGTRLTVL.

The V gene is TRBV24-1, the J gene TRBJ2-3; 11 bases are shared with TRBD1. Germline-derived CDR1 and CDR2 are KGHDR and SFDVKD. V was pared by 2 bases and J by 4 bases, with 1 base of the junction left unmatched. CDR3 length: 15 amino acids. The chain's CDR3 is CATSDWGQGADTQYF. DNA of the CDR3: TGTGCCACCAGTGATTGGGGACAGGGGGCAGATACGCAGTATTTT.

The count of this clone is one. The chain employs TRBV11-2 and TRBJ1-1; D ambiguous. V gave up 5 bases and J gave up 1 base, with 8 bases separating them. Germline V CDR1 and CDR2: SGHAT, FQNNGV. This CDR3 spans 13 amino acids. The CDR3 loop is CASSLKANTEAFF. CDR3 nucleotides: TGTGCCAGCAGCCTCAAAGCGAACACTGAAGCTTTCTTT.

V is TRBV28 and J is TRBJ2-3, with TRBD2 identical over 8 bases. Per germline, CDR1 MDHEN and CDR2 SYDVKM. The CDR3 runs to 15 residues. After removal of 5 bases from V and 1 base from J, the junction contained 5 bases not matched to a gene. The CDR3 nucleotides read TGTGCCAGCAGTGATCCGGGGGGGCGCACAGATACGCAGTATTTT. Its protein is CASSDPGGRTDTQYF.

The rearrangement joins TRBV5-1 to TRBJ2-1; a possible D gene is TRBD2 (6 bases). This CDR3 spans 15 amino acids. The V gene lost 1 base and the J gene lost 4 bases, with 12 bases spanning the gap. From germline, CDR1 is SGHRS and CDR2 YFSETQ. The CDR3 nucleotides are TGCGCCAGCAGCTTGAAGGCGGGGTGGTACAATGAGCAGTTCTTC. It specifies CASSLKAGWYNEQFF.

The chain uses TRBV6-2 or TRBV6-3 and TRBJ2-1, with TRBD1 as a possible D gene (5 bases). The CDR3 runs 13 residues. The V end lost 5 bases, the J end lost 8 bases, and 13 bases lay between the germline ends. Germline V lookup: CDR1 MNHEY, CDR2 SVGEGT. DNA for the CDR3: TGTGCCAGCAGTCGACAACAGGTCTATGAGCAGTTCTTC. It yields the protein CASSRQQVYEQFF.

This chain connects TRBV6-2 or TRBV6-3 to TRBJ2-7, with 7 bases aligning to TRBD1. After removal of 6 bases from V and 4 bases from J, the junction contained 6 bases not matched to a gene. The CDR3 spans 13 residues. Looked up from germline, CDR1 is MNHEY and CDR2 is SVGEGT. In DNA form, the CDR3 reads TGTGCCAGCAGCCGGGACAGAGCTTACGAGCAGTACTTC. This encodes CASSRDRAYEQYF.

The count of this clone is one. This chain links TRBV6-5 with TRBJ1-1; D unclear. Germline CDR1 and CDR2: MNHEY and SVGAGI. The CDR3 runs to 10 residues. Trimming took off 7 bases at V and 9 bases at J, with 9 bases between the two ends. CDR3 bases: TGTGCCAGCAAGCGGCAGCAAGCTTTCTTT. This gives the protein CASKRQQAFF.

The CDR3 nucleotides read TGTGCCAGCAGTTACTCAGCGGGGGTTGGCACAGATACGCAGTATTTT. Its protein is CASSYSAGVGTDTQYF. V usage is TRBV6-6 and J usage is TRBJ2-3; TRBD2 matches at 8 bases. The trim removed 0 bases at V and 1 base at J, leaving 3 bases unmatched. The V gene's germline CDR1 is MNHNY and CDR2 SVGAGI (reference sequence). The CDR3 runs to 16 residues.

The chain joins TRBV30 to TRBJ2-4, with a tentative D call TRBD2 (5 bases). The CDR3 is 11 amino acids. Trimming removed 1 base from V and 12 bases from J, with 10 bases in between. In germline, CDR1 is GTSNPN, CDR2 SVGIG (reference sequence). The CDR3 sequence: CAWSAGGPQYF. The CDR3 region has the DNA TGTGCCTGGAGTGCGGGCGGGCCTCAGTACTTC.

A single count supports this clone. Other DNA sequences in the same sample also yield this CDR3. V is TRBV6-2 or TRBV6-3 and J is TRBJ1-5; D may be TRBD1 (6 bases). Trimming took 6 bases from V and 4 from J, leaving 10 bases between them. CDR3 length: 13 residues. The V gene's germline CDR1 is MNHEY and CDR2 SVGEGT. CDR3 DNA: TGTGCCAGCAGCTTAGACAGGAATCAGCCCCAGCATTTT. It translates to CASSLDRNQPQHF.

The rearrangement joins TRBV28 to TRBJ2-1; 8 bases agree with TRBD2. V trimming: 6 bases; J trimming: 4 bases; junction bases outside the gene matches: 2. This CDR3 region has 13 residues. Germline V gene lookup returns CDR1 MDHEN and CDR2 SYDVKM. CDR3 amino acids: CASRSGGYNEQFF. The CDR3 coding sequence is TGTGCCAGCAGGAGCGGGGGTTACAATGAGCAGTTCTTC. The full variable domain, its missing parts supplied by reference TRBV28 and TRBJ2-1, is DVKVTQSSRYLVKRTGEKVFLECVQDMDHENMFWYRQDPGLGLRLIYFSYDVKMKEKGDIPEGYSVSREKKERFSLILESASTNQTSMYLCASRSGGYNEQFFGPGTRLTVL.

This chain connects TRBV11-3 to TRBJ2-1, with D possibly TRBD2 on 6 matching bases. V was trimmed by 4 bases and J by 1 base, leaving 14 bases between them. From germline, CDR1 is SGHNT and CDR2 YENEEA. The CDR3 length is 16 residues. This CDR3 reads CASSSVAAGSYNEQFF. CDR3 DNA: TGTGCCAGCAGCTCCGTGGCGGCGGGGTCCTACAATGAGCAGTTCTTC.

This chain uses TRBV7-9 with TRBJ2-1, with 8 bases identical to TRBD1. Losses at the gene ends were 4 bases for V and 5 bases for J; bases not matched to a gene: 13. The CDR3 covers 17 residues. Germline V CDR1 and CDR2: SEHNR, FQNEAQ (reference sequence). CDR3: CASSYHAVQGANNEQFF. The CDR3 DNA sequence: TGTGCCAGCAGCTATCACGCAGTCCAGGGGGCCAACAATGAGCAGTTCTTC.

This chain links TRBV6-5 with TRBJ1-3; D gene ambiguous. The V end lost 11 bases, the J end lost 1 base, and 9 bases lay between the germline ends. Germline-derived CDR1 and CDR2 are MNHEY and SVGAGI. The CDR3 contains 12 residues. Here the CDR3 DNA reads TGTGCCCCTCCCGGTTCTGGAAACACCATATATTTT. Translation: CAPPGSGNTIYF.

The chain recombines TRBV24-1 with TRBJ2-7, with 8 positions matching TRBD1. From germline, CDR1 is KGHDR and CDR2 SFDVKD. J lost 3 bases, V lost 4 bases, and 13 bases had no gene match. This CDR3 comprises 17 residues. CDR3 protein: CATSDYSDGTGRYEQYF. As DNA, the CDR3 is TGTGCCACCAGTGACTACAGCGACGGGACAGGACGCTACGAGCAGTACTTC.

The chain joins TRBV19 to TRBJ1-4, with 11 nucleotides matching TRBD1. The CDR3 is 15 amino acids. The V gene's germline CDR1 is LNHDA and CDR2 SQIVND (reference sequence). V was pared by 6 bases and J by 8 bases, with 8 bases of the junction left unmatched. The chain's CDR3 is CASRARDRGSEKLFF. The CDR3 DNA reads TGTGCCAGTAGAGCCCGGGACAGGGGGTCCGAAAAACTGTTTTTT.

This clone showed up just once. The chain links TRBV18 to TRBJ1-3, with a tentative D call TRBD1 (6 bases). CDR3 length: 14 residues. The germline gives CDR1 KGHSH, CDR2 LQKENI. V lost 6 bases and J 2 bases, leaving 11 bases between the germline ends. The CDR3 sequence is CASSPGTTGNTIYF. CDR3 coding DNA: TGTGCCAGCTCCCCTGGGACAACTGGAAACACCATATATTTT.

V and J are TRBV19 and TRBJ1-5, with D perhaps TRBD1 (5 bases). The CDR3 is made up of 15 amino acids. Trimming took off 10 bases at V and 1 base at J, with 17 bases between the two ends. Germline-derived CDR1 and CDR2 are LNHDA and SQIVND (reference sequence). The CDR3 loop reads CATMRGTTSNQPQHF. The CDR3 DNA sequence: TGTGCCACAATGCGAGGGACTACGAGCAATCAGCCCCAGCATTTT.

The chain recombines TRBV14 with TRBJ1-3, with TRBD1 matching over 8 bases. J gave up 2 bases and V 4 bases, and 4 bases lay outside the gene matches. The CDR3 length is 15 residues. Germline V gene data show CDR1 as SGHDN and CDR2 as FVKESK. In nucleotides, the CDR3 is TGTGCCAGCAGCCCCCCGACAGGGGCTGGAAACACCATATATTTT. This encodes CASSPPTGAGNTIYF.

This sequence joins TRBV6-5 and TRBJ1-6; D may be TRBD1 (5 bases). Trimming stripped 0 bases from V and 6 bases from J, with 9 bases between. The germline V gene encodes CDR1 MNHEY and CDR2 SVGAGI. CDR3 length equals 15 residues. The CDR3 here is CASSYSQGSNSPLHF. In DNA, the CDR3 is TGTGCCAGCAGTTACTCGCAGGGTTCTAATTCACCCCTCCACTTT.

The chain joins TRBV6-2 or TRBV6-3 to TRBJ2-6; no clear D. CDR1 MNHEY and CDR2 SVGEGT come from the germline V gene. V gave up 6 bases and J gave up 4 bases, with 19 bases separating them. CDR3 size: 17 residues. Here the CDR3 reads CASSRDLALEGANVLTF. DNA for the CDR3: TGTGCCAGCAGCCGCGACCTCGCTTTGGAGGGGGCCAACGTCCTGACTTTC.

The rearrangement joins TRBV3-1 (or the pseudogene TRBV3-2) to TRBJ2-7, with 10 positions matching TRBD2. V was clipped by 3 bases and J by 5 bases; unmatched bases: 7. The CDR3 loop spans 15 amino acids. Per the germline V gene, CDR1 is LGHDT and CDR2 is YNNKEL (reference sequence). CDR3 coding DNA: TGTGCCAGCAGCCAGACAGCGGGGGGGCCCCACGAGCAGTACTTC. It translates to CASSQTAGGPHEQYF.